This T cell receptor (beta chain) derives from a study of blood T cell repertoires in COVID-19. Background on the study: Sources were T cells, B-cell-depleted T cells, or PBMCs; the material itself was cDNA or gDNA.

Clones were read by immunoSEQ multiplex PCR, and TCRdb kept only the in-frame ones, dropping some. The sample has about 41,000 clones; about four fifths are singletons. V lost 3 bases to trimming and J lost 6 bases; unmatched junction nucleotides: 9. The CDR3 loop spans 18 amino acids. CDR1 is ENHRY and CDR2 is SYGVKD in the germline V gene. Input material: peripheral blood. The sequence was obtained from a woman aged 55-69 years with acute or convalescent COVID-19. The rearrangement uses TRBV10-3 and TRBJ2-1; 15 bases map to TRBD2. The CDR3 sequence is CAISDGGTSGRIFNEQFF. In nucleotides, the CDR3 is TGTGCCATCAGTGACGGGGGGACTAGCGGGAGGATTTTCAATGAGCAGTTCTTC.